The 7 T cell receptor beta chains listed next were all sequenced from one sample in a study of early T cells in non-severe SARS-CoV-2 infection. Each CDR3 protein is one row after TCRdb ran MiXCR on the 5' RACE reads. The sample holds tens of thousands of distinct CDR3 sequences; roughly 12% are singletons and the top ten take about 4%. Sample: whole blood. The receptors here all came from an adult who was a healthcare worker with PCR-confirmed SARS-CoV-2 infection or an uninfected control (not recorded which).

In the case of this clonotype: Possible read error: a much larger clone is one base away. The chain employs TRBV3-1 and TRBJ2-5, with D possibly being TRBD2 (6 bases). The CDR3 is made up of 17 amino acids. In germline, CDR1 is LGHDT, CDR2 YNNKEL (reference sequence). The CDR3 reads CTSSQEPRGTGRETQYF. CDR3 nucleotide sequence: TGTACCAGCAGCCAAGAACCTCGCGGCACCGGGAGAGAGACCCAGTACTTC.

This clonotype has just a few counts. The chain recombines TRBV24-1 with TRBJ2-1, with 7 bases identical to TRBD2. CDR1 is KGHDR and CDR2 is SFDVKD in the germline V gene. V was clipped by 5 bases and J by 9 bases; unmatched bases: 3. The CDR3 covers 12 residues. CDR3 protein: CATSVGEGEQFF. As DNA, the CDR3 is TGTGCCACCAGTGTGGGGGAGGGTGAGCAGTTCTTC.

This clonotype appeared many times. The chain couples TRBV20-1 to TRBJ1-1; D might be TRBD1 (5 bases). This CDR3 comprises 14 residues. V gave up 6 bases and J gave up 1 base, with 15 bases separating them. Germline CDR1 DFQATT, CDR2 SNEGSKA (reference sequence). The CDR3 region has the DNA TGCAGTGCCGAGCGGGACGGACGGAACACTGAAGCTTTCTTT. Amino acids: CSAERDGRNTEAFF.

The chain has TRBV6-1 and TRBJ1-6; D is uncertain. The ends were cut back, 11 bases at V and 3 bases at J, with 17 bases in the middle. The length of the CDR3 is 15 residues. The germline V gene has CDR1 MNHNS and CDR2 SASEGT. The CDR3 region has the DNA TGTGCCTCCCTCCAGGACCGAGACTATAATTCACCCCTCCACTTT. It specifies CASLQDRDYNSPLHF.

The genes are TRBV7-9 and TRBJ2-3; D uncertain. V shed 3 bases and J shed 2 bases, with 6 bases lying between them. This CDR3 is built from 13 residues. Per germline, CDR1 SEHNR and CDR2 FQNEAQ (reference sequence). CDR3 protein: CASSLPVTDTQYF. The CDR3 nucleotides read TGTGCCAGCAGCTTGCCGGTCACAGATACGCAGTATTTT.

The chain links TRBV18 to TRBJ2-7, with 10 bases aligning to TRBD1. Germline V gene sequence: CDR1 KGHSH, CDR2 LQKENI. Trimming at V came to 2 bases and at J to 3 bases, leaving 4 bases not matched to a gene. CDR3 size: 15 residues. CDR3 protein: CASSPDRDRGYEQYF. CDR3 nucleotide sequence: TGTGCCAGCTCACCAGACCGGGACAGGGGCTACGAGCAGTACTTC.

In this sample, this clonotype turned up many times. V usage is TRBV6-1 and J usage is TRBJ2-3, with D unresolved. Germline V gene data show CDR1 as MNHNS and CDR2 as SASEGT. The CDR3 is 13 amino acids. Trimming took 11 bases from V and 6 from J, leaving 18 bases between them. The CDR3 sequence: CALANFLVDTQYF. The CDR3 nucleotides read TGTGCCTTAGCAAACTTTCTGGTGGATACGCAGTATTTT.